A selection of T cell receptor beta chains follows, all from one sample in a study of healthy donors' naive CD4 and CD8 T cells. Via MiXCR, TCRdb re-called the reads, giving one row per CDR3 protein. The data show about 180,000 distinct CDR3 sequences, about 76% seen once. The sequencing input was naive CD4+ and CD8+ T cells sorted from blood, pooled from several donors. The source is a pool of human donors in good health; the sample pools cells from several healthy donors. Both conserved end residues are part of each CDR3. The order of the fields is J gene, clone size, D gene, V gene, CDR3 protein, CDR3 DNA. D genes are given only for firm matches. Clone size is not always given. Where it is, it says once, few, many or a class for expanded clones.

j_gene: TRBJ2-1; abundance: -; d_gene: -; v_gene: TRBV5-5; CDR3aa: CASSPTVDEQFF; CDR3nt: TGTGCCAGCAGCCCCACCGTCGATGAGCAGTTCTTC
j_gene: TRBJ2-7; abundance: few; d_gene: -; v_gene: TRBV6-5; CDR3aa: CASSYSTYPLSYEQYF; CDR3nt: TGTGCCAGCAGTTACTCGACATACCCACTTTCCTACGAGCAGTACTTC
j_gene: TRBJ1-5; abundance: -; d_gene: -; v_gene: TRBV27; CDR3aa: CASSWGSSQPQHF; CDR3nt: TGTGCCAGCAGTTGGGGGTCAAGTCAGCCCCAGCATTTT
j_gene: TRBJ1-2; abundance: -; d_gene: TRBD1; v_gene: TRBV29-1; CDR3aa: CSVEDRGPGYTF; CDR3nt: TGCAGCGTTGAGGACAGGGGGCCAGGCTACACCTTC
j_gene: TRBJ1-5; abundance: -; d_gene: -; v_gene: TRBV6-5; CDR3aa: CASSYIWGSNQPQHF; CDR3nt: TGTGCCAGCAGTTACATCTGGGGAAGCAATCAGCCCCAGCATTTT
j_gene: TRBJ2-1; abundance: -; d_gene: -; v_gene: TRBV6-5; CDR3aa: CASSYIGYQREQFF; CDR3nt: TGTGCCAGCAGTTACATAGGGTATCAGCGGGAGCAGTTCTTC
j_gene: TRBJ2-5; abundance: few; d_gene: TRBD2; v_gene: TRBV20-1; CDR3aa: CSARLAGETQYF; CDR3nt: TGCAGTGCTAGGCTAGCGGGAGAGACCCAGTACTTC
j_gene: TRBJ2-7; abundance: few; d_gene: -; v_gene: TRBV4-3; CDR3aa: CASSHQQYYEQYF; CDR3nt: TGCGCCAGCAGCCACCAACAGTATTACGAGCAGTACTTC
j_gene: TRBJ2-7; abundance: -; d_gene: -; v_gene: TRBV5-1; CDR3aa: CASSSDRPTDEQYF; CDR3nt: TGCGCCAGCAGCTCTGACCGGCCGACGGACGAGCAGTACTTC
j_gene: TRBJ2-1; abundance: -; d_gene: TRBD2; v_gene: TRBV12-3/TRBV12-4; CDR3aa: CASGLGAGGLNEQFF; CDR3nt: TGTGCTAGTGGGCTCGGAGCGGGAGGTCTCAATGAGCAGTTCTTC
j_gene: TRBJ1-1; abundance: -; d_gene: -; v_gene: TRBV29-1; CDR3aa: CSGSQVNTEAFF; CDR3nt: TGCAGCGGCTCCCAGGTGAACACTGAAGCTTTCTTT
j_gene: TRBJ2-6; abundance: -; d_gene: TRBD1; v_gene: TRBV29-1; CDR3aa: CSVEGGNRGTGANVLTF; CDR3nt: TGCAGCGTTGAAGGAGGGAACAGGGGGACTGGGGCCAACGTCCTGACTTTC
j_gene: TRBJ1-1; abundance: -; d_gene: -; v_gene: TRBV29-1; CDR3aa: CSVLALQGPYLKNTEAFF; CDR3nt: TGCAGCGTCCTAGCTTTACAGGGACCTTACCTCAAAAACACTGAAGCTTTCTTT
j_gene: TRBJ2-3; abundance: -; d_gene: -; v_gene: TRBV28; CDR3aa: CATTILDTDTQYF; CDR3nt: TGTGCCACCACGATCTTAGACACAGATACGCAGTATTTT
j_gene: TRBJ1-1; abundance: -; d_gene: -; v_gene: TRBV6-5; CDR3aa: CASSSETDRTEAFF; CDR3nt: TGTGCCAGCAGTTCCGAGACTGATAGGACTGAAGCTTTCTTT
j_gene: TRBJ1-6; abundance: -; d_gene: -; v_gene: TRBV27; CDR3aa: CASRLPGDSPLHF; CDR3nt: TGTGCCAGCAGGCTACCAGGGGATTCACCCCTCCACTTT
j_gene: TRBJ1-1; abundance: -; d_gene: -; v_gene: TRBV4-3; CDR3aa: CASSQDQGMNTEAFF; CDR3nt: TGCGCCAGCAGCCAAGATCAGGGAATGAACACTGAAGCTTTCTTT
j_gene: TRBJ2-5; abundance: -; d_gene: TRBD1; v_gene: TRBV12-3/TRBV12-4; CDR3aa: CASSLIQGARETQYF; CDR3nt: TGTGCCAGCAGTTTAATCCAGGGGGCGAGGGAGACCCAGTACTTC
j_gene: TRBJ2-3; abundance: -; d_gene: TRBD1; v_gene: TRBV5-4; CDR3aa: CASSERRQGYTQYF; CDR3nt: TGTGCCAGCAGCGAGAGACGACAGGGGTATACGCAGTATTTT
j_gene: TRBJ2-2; abundance: few; d_gene: -; v_gene: TRBV11-1; CDR3aa: CASSTRTSSAGELFF; CDR3nt: TGTGCCAGCAGTACCAGGACTTCCTCGGCCGGGGAGCTGTTTTTT
j_gene: TRBJ2-1; abundance: -; d_gene: TRBD2; v_gene: TRBV19; CDR3aa: CASSIFPSGRKGAYNEQFF; CDR3nt: TGTGCCAGTAGTATCTTCCCTAGCGGGAGAAAGGGCGCCTACAATGAACAGTTCTTC
j_gene: TRBJ1-3; abundance: -; d_gene: -; v_gene: TRBV6-5; CDR3aa: CASRSRTTISGNTIYF; CDR3nt: TGTGCCAGCAGATCCAGGACAACTATCTCTGGAAACACCATATATTTT
j_gene: TRBJ1-5; abundance: -; d_gene: TRBD1; v_gene: TRBV27; CDR3aa: CASSLSPPTGVLNQPQHF; CDR3nt: TGTGCCAGCAGTCTATCCCCGCCAACAGGGGTCCTCAATCAGCCCCAGCATTTT
j_gene: TRBJ2-7; abundance: -; d_gene: -; v_gene: TRBV19; CDR3aa: CASSSPGGGRSYEQYF; CDR3nt: TGTGCCAGTAGTAGCCCCGGGGGCGGACGGTCCTACGAGCAGTACTTC
j_gene: TRBJ2-1; abundance: -; d_gene: -; v_gene: TRBV6-1; CDR3aa: CASSPILMGYNEQFF; CDR3nt: TGTGCCAGCAGTCCTATCCTGATGGGCTACAATGAGCAGTTCTTC
j_gene: TRBJ2-3; abundance: -; d_gene: TRBD2; v_gene: TRBV5-5; CDR3aa: CASNFLGSGGGDTQYF; CDR3nt: TGTGCCAGCAACTTCCTGGGTAGCGGGGGAGGAGATACGCAGTATTTT
j_gene: TRBJ1-1; abundance: -; d_gene: TRBD1; v_gene: TRBV19; CDR3aa: CATSRDRGLNTEAFF; CDR3nt: TGTGCCACTTCTCGGGACAGGGGGTTGAACACTGAAGCTTTCTTT
j_gene: TRBJ2-1; abundance: -; d_gene: TRBD1; v_gene: TRBV29-1; CDR3aa: CSTRHGQGHNEQFF; CDR3nt: TGCAGCACCCGCCACGGACAGGGACACAATGAGCAGTTCTTC